Included here is one T cell receptor beta chain sequence, with context. The data stem from a study of blood T cell repertoires in COVID-19. Produced via immunoSEQ multiplex PCR; TCRdb's table is partial and in-frame only. The table lists hundreds of thousands of clones, 80% to 90% of them singletons, with roughly 0.76% in the top ten. CDR3 length: 16 amino acids. With V trimmed by 0 bases and J by 7 bases, 7 bases remained unmatched. CDR1 and CDR2 from the germline V gene are SEHNR and FQNEAQ (reference sequence). The gene calls are TRBV7-9 and TRBJ1-4, with 8 bases identical to TRBD1. The clonotype originates from a young man with COVID-19, enrolled during active disease. Sequencing was done on a sample of peripheral blood. The CDR3 sequence is CASSLAAGGLGEKLFF. The CDR3 DNA reads as TGTGCCAGCAGCTTAGCCGCAGGGGGCTTGGGTGAAAAACTGTTTTTT.